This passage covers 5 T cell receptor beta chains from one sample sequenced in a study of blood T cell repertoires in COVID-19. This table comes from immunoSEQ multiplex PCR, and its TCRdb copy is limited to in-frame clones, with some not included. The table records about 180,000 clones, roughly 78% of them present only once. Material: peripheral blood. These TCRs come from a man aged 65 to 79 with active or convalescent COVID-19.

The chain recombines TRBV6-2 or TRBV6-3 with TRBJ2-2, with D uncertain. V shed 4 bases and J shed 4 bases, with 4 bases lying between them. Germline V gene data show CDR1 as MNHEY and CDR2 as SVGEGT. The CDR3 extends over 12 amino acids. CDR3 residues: CASSSFTGELFF. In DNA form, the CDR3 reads TGTGCCAGCAGTTCCTTCACCGGGGAGCTGTTTTTT.

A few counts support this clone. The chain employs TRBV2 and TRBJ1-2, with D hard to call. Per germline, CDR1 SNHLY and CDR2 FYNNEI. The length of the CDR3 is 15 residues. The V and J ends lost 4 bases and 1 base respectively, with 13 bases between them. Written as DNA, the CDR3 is TGTGCCAGCAGTGGAGTCCGGGGAGATAACTATGGCTACACCTTC. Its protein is CASSGVRGDNYGYTF.

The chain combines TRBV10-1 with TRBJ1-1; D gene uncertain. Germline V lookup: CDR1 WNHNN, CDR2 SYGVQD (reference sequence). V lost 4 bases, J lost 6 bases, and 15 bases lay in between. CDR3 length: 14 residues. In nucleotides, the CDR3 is TGCGCCAGCAGTGGTTCTAACGGGATTGCTGAAGCTTTCTTT. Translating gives CASSGSNGIAEAFF.

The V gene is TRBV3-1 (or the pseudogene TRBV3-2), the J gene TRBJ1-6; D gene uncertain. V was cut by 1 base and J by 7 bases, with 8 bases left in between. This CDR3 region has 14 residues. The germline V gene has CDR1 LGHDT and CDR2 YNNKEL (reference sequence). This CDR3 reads CASSQVSGNSPLHF. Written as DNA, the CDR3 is TGTGCCAGCAGCCAAGTGTCCGGGAATTCACCCCTCCACTTT.

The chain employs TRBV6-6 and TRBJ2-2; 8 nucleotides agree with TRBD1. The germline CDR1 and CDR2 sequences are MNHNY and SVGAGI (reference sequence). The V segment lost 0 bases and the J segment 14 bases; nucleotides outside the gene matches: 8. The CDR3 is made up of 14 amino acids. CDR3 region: CASSYSGQGISLFF. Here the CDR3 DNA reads TGTGCCAGCAGTTACTCCGGACAGGGAATAAGCCTGTTTTTT.